This T cell receptor (beta chain) is drawn from a study of cytotoxic CD8 clonotypes in ibrutinib-treated CLL. On the study more broadly: Mean values per sample were around 270,000 productive templates and about 94,000 productive rearrangements.

Details on this clone: Antigen specificity is unknown.

V gave up 4 bases and J gave up 0 bases, with 14 bases separating them. There are 16 residues in the CDR3. Per germline, CDR1 SGDLS and CDR2 YYNGEE. Generated by immunoSEQ multiplex PCR, the TCRdb table keeps only in-frame clones and is missing some. The repertoire holds under 300,000 clones, with around 69% as singletons. Findings and caveats of the study: Before falling back toward baseline at progression, clonality had risen at the time of ibrutinib response. Public clonotypes occurred uncommonly; on treatment, they contracted or remained stable. Clonality at baseline surpassed age-matched healthy donors and tracked circulating CD8+ T-cell counts.

The sequencing here drew on PBMCs, taken at disease progression, from a patient treated with ibrutinib. This receptor was taken from a human donor with chronic lymphocytic leukemia. The chain is built from TRBV9 and TRBJ2-1, with D tentatively TRBD2 (6 bases). As DNA, the CDR3 is TGTGCCAGCAGCAGAATTAGCGGCAGCTCCTACAATGAGCAGTTCTTC. Its protein is CASSRISGSSYNEQFF.